This record concerns one TCR beta chain sequence. With V trimmed by 3 bases and J by 6 bases, 7 bases remained unmatched. Germline CDR1 and CDR2: SSHAT and FNYEAQ (reference sequence). This CDR3 comprises 15 residues. This record belongs to a study of blood T cell repertoires in COVID-19. The wider study: T cells, B-cell-depleted T cells, or PBMCs provided the cDNA or gDNA that served as material.

Source study methods: Researchers report that nucleated cell counts were estimated from reference gene primer amplification. Here immunoSEQ multiplex PCR was the method, and the copy in TCRdb shows in-frame clones only, minus some. The V and J calls and clone size come from that table; D and trimming were worked out from the DNA. The sample lists around 79,000 clones; approximately 80% were seen once. The chain carries TRBV7-7 and TRBJ2-1, with TRBD2 identical over 8 bases. The sequencing sample was made of peripheral blood. The clonotype originates from a woman aged 60-75 years with acute or convalescent COVID-19. The CDR3 DNA reads as TGTGCCAGCAGCTTGGGAGCCGGGACTAGCAATGAGCAGTTCTTC. This codes for CASSLGAGTSNEQFF.